This TCR beta chain comes out of a study of blood T cell repertoires in COVID-19 (dated by TCRdb to the early 2020s). About the full investigation: The collaborator samples originated in the United States, Italy and Spain and spanned the acute and convalescent phases of COVID-19. The prospective study material was composed of cDNA or gDNA derived from T cells, B-cell-depleted T cells, or PBMCs. The dataset comprised deeply sampled blood TCRbeta repertoires from subjects exposed to, actively infected with, or recovered from COVID-19. The repertoires were released in a freely available public database intended as a resource for research on the immune response to SARS-CoV-2. The samples were drawn from the first 160 participants of the ongoing ImmuneRACE study and from over 950 subjects provided by 6 global collaborators. Nearly every sample came with metadata listing a de-identified subject ID, COVID-19 status, age in years and sex. Where available, HLA class I and class II types were obtained from metadata supplied by the sample provider rather than from assay-based typing. The study at large found these results: The amount of clinical and demographic metadata varied by source and participant and was provided uncurated.

A second Seattle source provided samples from volunteer blood donors who had recovered from COVID-19. Whole blood was collected in K2EDTA tubes by collaborating institutions according to the institutions' own protocols. For TCRbeta analysis, collaborators shipped samples in one of three forms: frozen whole blood, isolated PBMCs, or DNA extracted from either of those sample types. For this clone: The antigen it binds to is not known. Base qualities were left out, and no much larger clone turns up one base away.

TCRbeta CDR3 regions were amplified from genomic DNA by means of the immunoSEQ Assay, a bias-controlled multiplex PCR. In the original analysis: Nucleated cell counts per sample were estimated from amplification of reference gene primers within the assay. Sequence reads were collapsed and filtered to measure the absolute abundance of every unique TCRbeta CDR3 rearrangement. For each sample, productive Simpson clonality was calculated as the square root of Simpson's diversity index over productive rearrangements. This is the immuneACCESS table as TCRdb keeps it, with only in-frame sequences that have V and J called. A part of the clones is gone; compared with another copy, unresolved V genes explain less than half, and the rest is unexplained. For V, J and clone size, that table is used; D and trimming come from the DNA. The sample records approximately 220,000 clones, around nine tenths of which are singletons. Approximately 6.2% of the sample is in the top ten clones.

The CDR3 spans 14 residues, from the cysteine through the phenylalanine. Only the CDR3 DNA stays, 42 bases, in frame from base 1. Relative to germline, V is missing 10 bases and J is missing 4 bases, with 8 bases of the junction outside any gene match. Taken from the germline V gene, the CDR1 and CDR2 loops are MDHEN and SYDVKM. The sequence was collected from a man aged 55-75 years who had recovered from COVID-19. The sequencing input was peripheral blood. The chain was built from TRBV28 and TRBJ2-7, with TRBD2 identical over 12 junction bases. The CDR3 region has the sequence CATLRTSGTYEQYF. In nucleotide form, the sequence is TGTGCCACCCTGAGGACTAGCGGGACTTACGAGCAGTACTTC.